Below, one TCR beta chain is given with its context. Its antigen is currently unknown. Healthy bone marrow donors made up the donor group. The CDR3 runs 16 residues. J was trimmed by 7 bases and V by 2 bases; bases with no gene match: 9. Germline CDR1 and CDR2: MDHEN and SYDVKM. The study ran its PCR with 60 Vbeta and 13 Jbeta primers. The data were produced by immunoSEQ multiplex PCR, yet TCRdb's version contains in-frame clones alone and is incomplete. The repertoire includes 150,000 to 200,000 clones, roughly 74% of them detected once, and less than 5% sits in the top ten. The data stem from a study of cytomegalovirus exposure and HLA in healthy donors. Findings and caveats of the study: Most CMV-associated TCR beta chains appeared HLA-restricted in a later analysis. Reports credit the classifier with highly specific, highly sensitive diagnosis of cytomegalovirus status.

The clonotype was recovered from a male donor in good health and CMV-seronegative. Sequences were obtained from PBMCs. J is TRBJ2-1 and V is TRBV28; 9 bases are a match to TRBD2. The chain's CDR3 is CASSLDLAGDANEQFF. The CDR3 region has the DNA TGTGCCAGCAGTTTAGACTTAGCGGGAGATGCGAATGAGCAGTTCTTC.